The rows below give T cell receptor beta chains drawn from one sample of a study of Ad26.COV2.S vaccination and SARS-CoV-2 variants. Some clones are missing from TCRdb's copy, which holds only in-frame ones; the method was immunoSEQ multiplex PCR. In the table there are 300,000 to 500,000 clones, about 85% of which are singletons. This specimen consisted of peripheral blood, obtained in a trial of Ad26.COV2.S vaccine versus placebo. These receptors were collected from a person aged 18-65 years who received the Ad26.COV2.S COVID-19 vaccine or a placebo. Both conserved end residues are part of each CDR3. Each record gives: D gene, CDR3 length, J gene, clone size, V gene, CDR3 protein, CDR3 DNA. The D gene is left open where the match is weak. Clone size appears in some rows only: once, few, many, or a class for an expanded clone.

>TRBD1|13|TRBJ1-2|.|TRBV2
CASSERDRWGYTF
TGTGCCAGCAGTGAACGGGACAGGTGGGGCTACACCTTC
>TRBD1|13|TRBJ2-7|.|TRBV11-2
CASSFGTAYEQYF
TGTGCCAGCAGTTTTGGGACAGCCTACGAGCAGTACTTC
>.|14|TRBJ1-2|.|TRBV5-4
CASSLVQLKSGYTF
TGTGCCAGCAGCTTGGTACAGTTGAAAAGTGGCTACACCTTC
>.|16|TRBJ1-4|.|TRBV4-3
CASSQERGPAFEKLFF
TGCGCCAGCAGCCAAGAGAGGGGCCCAGCCTTCGAAAAACTGTTTTTT
>.|12|TRBJ1-1|few|TRBV19
CASSPVDFGAFF
TGTGCCAGTAGTCCCGTGGACTTTGGCGCTTTCTTT
>TRBD1|19|TRBJ2-6|.|TRBV27
CASKLSLGGTPSGANVLTF
TGTGCCAGCAAACTTTCCCTAGGGGGCACCCCCTCTGGGGCCAACGTCCTGACTTTC
>TRBD2|14|TRBJ2-7|.|TRBV5-4
CASSSGTSPHEQYF
TGTGCCAGCAGCTCGGGGACTAGCCCCCACGAGCAGTACTTC
>.|17|TRBJ2-1|.|TRBV6-2/TRBV6-3
CASSGPRDSPTIGEQFF
TGTGCCAGCAGTGGACCCCGGGACTCCCCTACAATCGGTGAGCAGTTCTTC
>.|13|TRBJ1-2|.|TRBV18
CASSPEQLYGYTF
TGTGCCAGCTCACCGGAACAGCTCTATGGCTACACCTTC
>.|16|TRBJ1-4|.|TRBV5-5
CASSLAPRTTNEKLFF
TGTGCCAGCAGCTTGGCCCCTAGGACAACTAATGAAAAACTGTTTTTT
>.|13|TRBJ1-2|.|TRBV10-3
CAISVSPNYGYTF
TGTGCCATCAGTGTGTCACCTAACTATGGCTACACCTTC
>.|13|TRBJ1-1|.|TRBV2
CARGGVRNTEAFF
TGTGCCAGAGGGGGGGTAAGGAACACTGAAGCTTTCTTT
>.|15|TRBJ1-5|.|TRBV5-1
CASSLEGGSNQPQHF
TGCGCCAGCAGCTTGGAGGGGGGAAGCAATCAGCCCCAGCATTTT
>TRBD1|12|TRBJ2-1|.|TRBV10-3
CAIQAGGSEQFF
TGTGCCATACAAGCAGGGGGCAGTGAGCAGTTCTTC
>.|14|TRBJ1-2|.|TRBV5-1
CASRDGLVGGGYTF
TGCGCCAGCAGGGACGGACTGGTGGGTGGCGGCTACACCTTC
>.|14|TRBJ2-1|.|TRBV24-1
CATSDLRDLNEQFF
TGTGCCACCAGTGATTTGCGGGACCTTAATGAGCAGTTCTTC
>.|15|TRBJ2-2|.|TRBV5-1
CASSLVSANTGELFF
TGCGCCAGCAGCTTGGTATCAGCGAACACCGGGGAGCTGTTTTTT
>TRBD2|16|TRBJ2-1|once|TRBV11-2
CASSLDPSGGRNEQFF
TGTGCCAGCAGCTTAGATCCTAGCGGGGGGCGGAATGAGCAGTTCTTC
>TRBD1|16|TRBJ2-5|.|TRBV5-1
CASRAFGTGGQETQYF
TGCGCCAGCAGAGCATTCGGGACAGGGGGCCAAGAGACCCAGTACTTC
>.|15|TRBJ2-1|.|TRBV14
CASSQETGRYYEQFF
TGTGCCAGCAGCCAAGAAACGGGACGGTACTATGAGCAGTTCTTC
>.|16|TRBJ2-2|.|TRBV11-3
CASSLEGTQNTGELFF
TGTGCCAGCAGCTTAGAGGGGACACAGAACACCGGGGAGCTGTTTTTT
>TRBD2|15|TRBJ2-1|.|TRBV7-2
CASSPGLAAYNEQFF
TGTGCCAGCAGCCCAGGACTAGCAGCCTACAATGAGCAGTTCTTC
>.|16|TRBJ1-3|.|TRBV7-2
CASSSPTARSGNTIYF
TGTGCCAGCAGCTCGCCGACAGCGCGCTCTGGAAACACCATATATTTT
>.|12|TRBJ1-5|.|TRBV12-3/TRBV12-4
CASTGRDQPQHF
TGTGCCAGCACCGGGAGAGATCAGCCCCAGCATTTT
>TRBD1|14|TRBJ1-1|few|TRBV5-1
CASRTRQGNTEAFF
TGCGCCAGCAGGACACGACAGGGGAACACTGAAGCTTTCTTT
>.|15|TRBJ2-7|.|TRBV2
CASSPYKDMAYEQYF
TGTGCCAGCAGTCCTTACAAGGATATGGCCTACGAGCAGTACTTC
>.|16|TRBJ2-3|.|TRBV2
CASSEEAGPRTDTQYF
TGTGCCAGCAGTGAAGAGGCGGGGCCTCGGACAGATACGCAGTATTTT
>TRBD2|14|TRBJ2-1|.|TRBV24-1
CATQAGGGVNEQFF
TGTGCCACCCAGGCGGGCGGGGGGGTAAATGAGCAGTTCTTC
>TRBD1|13|TRBJ1-1|few|TRBV6-2/TRBV6-3
CASSSGQGNEAFF
TGTGCCAGCAGCTCGGGACAGGGCAATGAAGCTTTCTTT